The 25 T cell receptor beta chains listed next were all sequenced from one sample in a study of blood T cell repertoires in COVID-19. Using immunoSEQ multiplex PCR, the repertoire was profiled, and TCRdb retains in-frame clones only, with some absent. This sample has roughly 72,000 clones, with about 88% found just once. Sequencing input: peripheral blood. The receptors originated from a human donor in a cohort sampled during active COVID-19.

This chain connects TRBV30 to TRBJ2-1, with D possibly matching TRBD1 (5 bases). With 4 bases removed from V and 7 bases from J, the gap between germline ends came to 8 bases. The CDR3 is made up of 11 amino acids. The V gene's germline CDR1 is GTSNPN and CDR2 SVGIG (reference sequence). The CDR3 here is CAWTGRNEQFF. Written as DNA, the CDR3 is TGTGCCTGGACAGGGCGAAATGAGCAGTTCTTC.

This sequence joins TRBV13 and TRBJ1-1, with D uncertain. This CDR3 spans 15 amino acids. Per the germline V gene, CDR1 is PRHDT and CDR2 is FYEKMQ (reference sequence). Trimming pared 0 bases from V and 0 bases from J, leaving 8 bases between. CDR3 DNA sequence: TGTGCCAGCAGCTTAGGTAGAGGAATGAACACTGAAGCTTTCTTT. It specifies CASSLGRGMNTEAFF.

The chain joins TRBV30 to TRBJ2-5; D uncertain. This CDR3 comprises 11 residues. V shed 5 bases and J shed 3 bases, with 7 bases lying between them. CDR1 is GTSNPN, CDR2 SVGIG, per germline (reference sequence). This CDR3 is CAWGPEETQYF. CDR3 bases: TGTGCCTGGGGACCTGAAGAGACCCAGTACTTC.

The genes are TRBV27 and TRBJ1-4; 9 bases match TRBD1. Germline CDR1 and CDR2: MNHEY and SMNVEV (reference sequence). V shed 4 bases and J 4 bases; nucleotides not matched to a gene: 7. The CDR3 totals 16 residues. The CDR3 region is CASSSGTGRGNEKLFF. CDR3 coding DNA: TGTGCCAGCAGTTCGGGGACAGGGAGGGGTAATGAAAAACTGTTTTTT.

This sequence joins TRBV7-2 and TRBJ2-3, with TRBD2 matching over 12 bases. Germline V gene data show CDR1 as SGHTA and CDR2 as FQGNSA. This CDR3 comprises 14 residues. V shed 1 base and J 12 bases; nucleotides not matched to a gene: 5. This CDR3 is CASSLGLAGGPQYF. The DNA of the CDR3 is TGTGCCAGCAGCTTAGGGCTAGCGGGGGGGCCTCAGTATTTT.

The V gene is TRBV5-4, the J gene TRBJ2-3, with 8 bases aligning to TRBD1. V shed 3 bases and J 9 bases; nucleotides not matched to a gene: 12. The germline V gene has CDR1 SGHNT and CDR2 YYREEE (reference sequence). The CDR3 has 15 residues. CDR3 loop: CASSSSGTGGRTQYF. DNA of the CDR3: TGTGCCAGCAGCTCATCCGGGACAGGAGGTCGGACGCAGTATTTT. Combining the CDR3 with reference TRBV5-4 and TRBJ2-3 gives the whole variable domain ETGVTQSPTHLIKTRGQQVTLRCSSQSGHNTVSWYQQALGQGPQFIFQYYREEENGRGNFPPRFSGLQFPNYSSELNVNALELDDSALYLCASSSSGTGGRTQYFGPGTRLTVL.

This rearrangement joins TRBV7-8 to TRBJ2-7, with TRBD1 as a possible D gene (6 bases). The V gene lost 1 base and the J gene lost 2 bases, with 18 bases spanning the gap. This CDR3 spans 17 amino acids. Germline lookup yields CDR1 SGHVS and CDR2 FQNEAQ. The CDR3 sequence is CASSLVSPQGLTYEQYF. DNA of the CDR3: TGTGCCAGCAGCTTAGTGTCCCCACAGGGCTTAACCTACGAGCAGTACTTC.

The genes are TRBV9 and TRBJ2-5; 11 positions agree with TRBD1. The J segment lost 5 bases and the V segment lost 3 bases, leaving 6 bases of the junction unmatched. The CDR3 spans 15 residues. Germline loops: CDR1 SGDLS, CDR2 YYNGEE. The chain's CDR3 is CASSAGQGARETQYF. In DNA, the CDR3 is TGTGCCAGCAGCGCCGGACAGGGGGCAAGGGAGACCCAGTACTTC.

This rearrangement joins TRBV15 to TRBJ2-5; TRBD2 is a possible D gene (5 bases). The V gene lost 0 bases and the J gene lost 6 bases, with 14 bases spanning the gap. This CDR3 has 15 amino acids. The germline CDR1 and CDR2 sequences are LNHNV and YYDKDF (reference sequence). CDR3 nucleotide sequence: TGTGCCACCAGCAGAGATTCGGGGATCTCGCAGACCCAGTACTTC. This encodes CATSRDSGISQTQYF.

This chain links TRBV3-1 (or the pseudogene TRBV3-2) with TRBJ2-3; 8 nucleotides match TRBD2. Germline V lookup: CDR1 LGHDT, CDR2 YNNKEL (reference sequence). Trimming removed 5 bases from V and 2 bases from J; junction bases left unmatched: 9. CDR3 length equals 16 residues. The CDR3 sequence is CASSGQTSGYTDTQYF. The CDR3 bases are TGTGCCAGCAGCGGTCAAACTAGCGGTTACACAGATACGCAGTATTTT.

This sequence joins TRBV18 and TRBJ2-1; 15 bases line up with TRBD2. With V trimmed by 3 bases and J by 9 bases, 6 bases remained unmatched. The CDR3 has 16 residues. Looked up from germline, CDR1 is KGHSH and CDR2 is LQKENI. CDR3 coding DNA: TGTGCCAGCTCACCGGGACTAGCGGGAGGAGGTAGTGAGCAGTTCTTC. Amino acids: CASSPGLAGGGSEQFF.

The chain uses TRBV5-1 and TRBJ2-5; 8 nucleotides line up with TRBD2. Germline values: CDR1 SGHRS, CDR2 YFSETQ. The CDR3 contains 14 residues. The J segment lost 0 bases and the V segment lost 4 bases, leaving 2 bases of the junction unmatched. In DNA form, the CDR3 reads TGCGCCAGCAGCGTACTAGCGGACCAAGAGACCCAGTACTTC. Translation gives CASSVLADQETQYF.

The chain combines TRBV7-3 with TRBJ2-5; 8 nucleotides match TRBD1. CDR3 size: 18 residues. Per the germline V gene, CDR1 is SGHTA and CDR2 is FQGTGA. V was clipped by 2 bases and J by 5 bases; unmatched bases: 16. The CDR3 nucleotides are TGTGCCAGCAGCTTACCTAGCTTATCGACAGGGGCAAGCGAGACCCAGTACTTC. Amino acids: CASSLPSLSTGASETQYF.

The CDR3 loop reads CASSQDYGSTFYNEQFF. The CDR3 bases are TGCGCCAGCAGCCAAGATTACGGGAGTACTTTCTACAATGAGCAGTTCTTC. The chain employs TRBV4-3 and TRBJ2-1; weak D call: TRBD2 (6 bases). Germline CDR1 is LGHNA and CDR2 is YSLEER. V gave up 0 bases and J gave up 3 bases, with 15 bases separating them. This CDR3 is 17 amino acids long.

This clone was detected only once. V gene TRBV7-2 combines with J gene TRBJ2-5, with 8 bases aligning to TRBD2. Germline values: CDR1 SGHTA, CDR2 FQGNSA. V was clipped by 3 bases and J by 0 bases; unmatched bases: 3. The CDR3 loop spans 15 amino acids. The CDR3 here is CASSFSGTYQETQYF. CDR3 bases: TGTGCCAGCAGCTTTAGCGGGACCTACCAAGAGACCCAGTACTTC.

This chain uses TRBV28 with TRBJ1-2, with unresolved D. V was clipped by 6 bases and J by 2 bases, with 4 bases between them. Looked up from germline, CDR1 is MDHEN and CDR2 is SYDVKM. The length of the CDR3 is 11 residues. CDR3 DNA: TGTGCCAGCAGCCTCAACTATGGCTACACCTTC. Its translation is CASSLNYGYTF.

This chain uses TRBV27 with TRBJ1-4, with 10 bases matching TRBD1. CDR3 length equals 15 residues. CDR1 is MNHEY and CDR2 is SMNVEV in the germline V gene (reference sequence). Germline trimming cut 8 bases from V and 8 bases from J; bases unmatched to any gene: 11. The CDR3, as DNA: TGTGCCAGCCGTCGAGCCCAGGACAGGGGGGAAAAACTGTTTTTT. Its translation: CASRRAQDRGEKLFF.

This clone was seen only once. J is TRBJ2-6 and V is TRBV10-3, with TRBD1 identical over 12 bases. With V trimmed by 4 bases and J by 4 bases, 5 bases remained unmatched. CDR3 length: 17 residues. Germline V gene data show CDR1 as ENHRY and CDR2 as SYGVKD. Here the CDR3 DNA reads TGTGCCATCAGTGCAGGGACAGGGGGCGCGGGGGCCAACGTCCTGACTTTC. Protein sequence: CAISAGTGGAGANVLTF.

The CDR3 coding sequence is TGTGCCACCAGCATTGCAGGGGTGGGACAGCCCCAGCATTTT. Amino acids: CATSIAGVGQPQHF. V and J are TRBV15 and TRBJ1-5, with D tentatively TRBD1 (6 bases). CDR1 and CDR2 (germline): LNHNV, YYDKDF (reference sequence). This CDR3 region has 14 residues. V lost 4 bases and J 7 bases, leaving 14 bases between the germline ends.

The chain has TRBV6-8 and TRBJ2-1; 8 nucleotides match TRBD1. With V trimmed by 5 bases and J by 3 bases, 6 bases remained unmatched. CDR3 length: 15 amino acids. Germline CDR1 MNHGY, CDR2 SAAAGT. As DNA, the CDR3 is TGTGCCAGCAGTCGGTACAGGGGGTGCTACAATGAGCAGTTCTTC. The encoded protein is CASSRYRGCYNEQFF.

The CDR3: CASSTGGAVNEKLFF. The CDR3, as DNA: TGTGCCAGCTCAACCGGTGGGGCCGTTAATGAAAAACTGTTTTTT. The V gene is TRBV18, the J gene TRBJ1-4; D possibly corresponds to TRBD1 (5 bases). The germline CDR1 and CDR2 sequences are KGHSH and LQKENI. V dropped 5 bases and J dropped 4 bases, with 14 bases sitting between them. The CDR3 has 15 amino acids. The entire variable domain, with the rest obtained from reference TRBV18 and TRBJ1-4, is as follows: NAGVMQNPRHLVRRRGQEARLRCSPMKGHSHVYWYRQLPEEGLKFMVYLQKENIIDESGMPKERFSAEFPKEGPSILRIQQVVRGDSAAYFCASSTGGAVNEKLFFGSGTQLSVL.

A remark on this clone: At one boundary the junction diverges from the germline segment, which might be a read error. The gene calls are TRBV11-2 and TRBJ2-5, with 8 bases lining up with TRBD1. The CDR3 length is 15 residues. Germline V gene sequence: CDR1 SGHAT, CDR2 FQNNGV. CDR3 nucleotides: TGTGCCAGCACCTTAGCACTCGACAGGGGACAGACCCAGTACTTC. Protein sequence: CASTLALDRGQTQYF.

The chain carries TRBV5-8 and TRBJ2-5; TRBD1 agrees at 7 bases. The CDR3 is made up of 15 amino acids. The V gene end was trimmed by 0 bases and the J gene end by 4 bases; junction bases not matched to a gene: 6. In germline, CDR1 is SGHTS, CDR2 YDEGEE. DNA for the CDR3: TGTGCCAGCAGCTTGGGGTCCAGGGGGATAGAGACCCAGTACTTC. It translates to CASSLGSRGIETQYF. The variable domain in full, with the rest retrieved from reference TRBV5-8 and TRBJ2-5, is EAGVTQSPTHLIKTRGQQATLRCSPISGHTSVYWYQQALGLGLQFLLWYDEGEERNRGNFPPRFSGRQFPNYSSELNVNALELEDSALYLCASSLGSRGIETQYFGPGTRLLVL.

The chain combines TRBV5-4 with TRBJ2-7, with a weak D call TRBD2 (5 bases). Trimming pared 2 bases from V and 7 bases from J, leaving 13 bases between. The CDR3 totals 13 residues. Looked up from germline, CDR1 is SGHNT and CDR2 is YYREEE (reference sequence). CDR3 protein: CASSFRITGEQYF. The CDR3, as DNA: TGTGCCAGCAGCTTTAGGATTACGGGGGAGCAGTACTTC.

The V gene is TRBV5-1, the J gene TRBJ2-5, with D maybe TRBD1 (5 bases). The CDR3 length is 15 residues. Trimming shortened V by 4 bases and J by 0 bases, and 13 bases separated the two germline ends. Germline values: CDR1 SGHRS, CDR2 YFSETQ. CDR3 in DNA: TGCGCCAGCAGCGACGGACAAAACAACCAAGAGACCCAGTACTTC. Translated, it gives CASSDGQNNQETQYF.